This paragraph reports one T cell receptor beta chain. Its cognate antigen is unknown. A single base separates this from a much larger clone, so it may be a read error. Unique molecular identifiers tagged individual cDNA molecules. MiXCR was run by TCRdb on the 5' RACE reads, yielding one entry per CDR3 protein. This sample has 45,000 to 65,000 distinct CDR3 sequences, with about 9.1% found just once. This record belongs to a study of early T cells in non-severe SARS-CoV-2 infection. Study conclusions and caveats: Comparison of clonotypes with VDJdb favored anti-spike CD8 responses while missing private and CD4 specificities.

The CDR3 spans 15 residues. Germline CDR1 and CDR2: SNHLY and FYNNEI. This sequence was found in an adult who was a healthcare worker with PCR-confirmed SARS-CoV-2 infection or an uninfected control (not recorded which). The sample taken for sequencing was whole blood. This chain joins TRBV2 and TRBJ2-2; D not resolved. The DNA for the CDR3 is TGTGGCAGCAGTGAGACGCGATCGAACACCGGGGAGCTGTTTTTT. Its translation: CGSSETRSNTGELFF.